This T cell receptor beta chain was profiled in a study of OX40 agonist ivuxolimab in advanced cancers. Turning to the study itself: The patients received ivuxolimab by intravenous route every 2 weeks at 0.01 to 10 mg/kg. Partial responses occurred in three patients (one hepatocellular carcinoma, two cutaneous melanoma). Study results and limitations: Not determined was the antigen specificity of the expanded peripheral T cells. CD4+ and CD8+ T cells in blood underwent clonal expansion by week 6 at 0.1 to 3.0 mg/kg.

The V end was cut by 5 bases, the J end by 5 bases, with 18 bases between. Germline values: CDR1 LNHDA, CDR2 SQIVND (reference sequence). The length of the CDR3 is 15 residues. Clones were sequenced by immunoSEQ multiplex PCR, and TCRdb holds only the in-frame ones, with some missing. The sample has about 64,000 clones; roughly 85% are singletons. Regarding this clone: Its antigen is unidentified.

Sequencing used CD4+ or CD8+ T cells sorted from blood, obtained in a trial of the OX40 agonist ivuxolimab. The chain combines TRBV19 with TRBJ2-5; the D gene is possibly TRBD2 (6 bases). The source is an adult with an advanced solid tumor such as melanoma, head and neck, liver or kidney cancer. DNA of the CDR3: TGTGCCAGTAGTGGGGCCGGGACTCCCGGGGAGACCCAGTACTTC. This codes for CASSGAGTPGETQYF.